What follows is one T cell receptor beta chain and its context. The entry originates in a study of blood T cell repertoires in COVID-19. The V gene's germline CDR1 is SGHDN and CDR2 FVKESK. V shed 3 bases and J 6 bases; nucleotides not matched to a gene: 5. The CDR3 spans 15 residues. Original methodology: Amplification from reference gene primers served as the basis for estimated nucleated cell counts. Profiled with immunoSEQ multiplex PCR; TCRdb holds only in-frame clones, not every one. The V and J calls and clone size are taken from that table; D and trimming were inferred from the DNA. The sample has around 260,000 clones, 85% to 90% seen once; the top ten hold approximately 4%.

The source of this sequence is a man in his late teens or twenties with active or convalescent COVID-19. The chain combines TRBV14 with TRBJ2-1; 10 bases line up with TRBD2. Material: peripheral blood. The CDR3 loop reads CASSQTSGYPNEQFF. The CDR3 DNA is TGTGCCAGCAGCCAGACTAGCGGGTACCCCAATGAGCAGTTCTTC.